A selection of T cell receptor beta chains follows, all from one sample in a study of cytomegalovirus exposure and HLA in healthy donors. Repertoires were generated with immunoSEQ multiplex PCR, while TCRdb's copy carries only in-frame clones and drops some. The top ten hold approximately 2.4% of the sample, which has approximately 150,000 clones, about 75% seen once. The material sequenced was PBMCs. These TCRs come from a female donor in good health and CMV-seronegative. The CDR3 runs from the conserved cysteine through the conserved F or W. A D gene is named only where the DNA matches it firmly. Some rows mark clone size as missing; the rest say once, few, many or name a class of expanded clone.

j_gene,abundance,v_gene,d_gene,CDR3nt,CDR3aa
TRBJ2-5,NA,TRBV7-9,NA,TGTGCCAGCAGCCTTGGCAGGGAAAGGGAGACCCAGTACTTC,CASSLGRERETQYF
TRBJ1-4,NA,TRBV11-2,NA,TGTGCCAGCAGCTCTAGTTCGACCACCCTTAATGAAAAACTGTTTTTT,CASSSSSTTLNEKLFF
TRBJ2-2,NA,TRBV9,TRBD2,TGTGCCAGCAGCGGAAGGACTAGCGGGGGGGCGGTGACCGGGGAGCTGTTTTTT,CASSGRTSGGAVTGELFF
TRBJ2-7,few,TRBV29-1,TRBD1,TGCAGCGTCCCTCTTTTCCGGGACAGGGGTCTCGGCGAGCAGTACTTC,CSVPLFRDRGLGEQYF
TRBJ2-7,NA,TRBV4-1,NA,TGCGCCAGCAGCCATCCGGCAGCGATATCCTACGAGCAGTACTTC,CASSHPAAISYEQYF
TRBJ1-1,NA,TRBV5-1,NA,TGCGCCAGCAGCCCCCAGGGCACTGAAGCTTTCTTT,CASSPQGTEAFF
TRBJ2-7,NA,TRBV28,TRBD2,TGTGCCAGCGGGAGGGCCTACGAGCAGTACTTC,CASGRAYEQYF
TRBJ2-5,NA,TRBV7-2,NA,TGTGCCAGCAGCTCCCCCGCAGGCTCAAGAGGGGGGACCCAGTACTTC,CASSSPAGSRGGTQYF
TRBJ2-5,NA,TRBV29-1,NA,TGCAGCGTTGGACAGCTCCAAGAGACCCAGTACTTC,CSVGQLQETQYF
TRBJ1-5,NA,TRBV18,NA,TGTGCCAGCTCACCAGGGGCCAGGGCCTTGAGTCAGCCCCAGCATTTT,CASSPGARALSQPQHF
TRBJ2-3,NA,TRBV11-3,NA,TGTGCCAGCAGTCCCCCCCTGTCGGATACGCAGTATTTT,CASSPPLSDTQYF
TRBJ2-5,NA,TRBV7-9,NA,TGTGCCAGCAGCTCCGGGACAACCCCGTACTTC,CASSSGTTPYF
TRBJ2-2,NA,TRBV28,NA,TGTGCCAGCAGTTCACAGGGCACCGGGGAGCTGTTTTTT,CASSSQGTGELFF
TRBJ2-1,NA,TRBV29-1,TRBD2,TGCAGCGTTGAAGACGGGACTAGCGGCTACAATGAGCAGTTCTTC,CSVEDGTSGYNEQFF
TRBJ1-5,NA,TRBV9,TRBD1,TGTGCCAGCAGCGTGGCCGGGACAGATAATCAGCCCCAGCATTTT,CASSVAGTDNQPQHF
TRBJ2-5,NA,TRBV29-1,TRBD2,TGCAGCGTTGTAGCGGGATTGGAGACCCAGTACTTC,CSVVAGLETQYF
TRBJ2-1,NA,TRBV4-1,NA,TGCGCCAGCAGCCAAGAGGGACTGCCCTACAATGAGCAGTTCTTC,CASSQEGLPYNEQFF
TRBJ2-1,NA,TRBV28,TRBD2,TGTGCCAGCATTACGGAGACTAGCGGGAGAAATGAGCAATTCTTC,CASITETSGRNEQFF
TRBJ2-1,NA,TRBV4-3,TRBD1,TGCGCCAGCAGCCTTGGTGGGACAGGGATAATTAAGCAGTTCTTC,CASSLGGTGIIKQFF
TRBJ2-7,once,TRBV5-3,NA,TGTGCCAGAAGCTTACCCAAGCGCGCCTACGAGCAGTACTTC,CARSLPKRAYEQYF
TRBJ2-1,NA,TRBV9,TRBD2,TGTGCCAGCAGCTCTAGCGGGGGGGGTTACAATGAGCAGTTCTTC,CASSSSGGGYNEQFF
TRBJ1-2,NA,TRBV30,NA,TGTGCCTGGAGCGCCCAGGGGCTGAATAACTATGGCTACACCTTC,CAWSAQGLNNYGYTF